The following is a T cell receptor beta chain sequence with its context. Its antigen is undetermined. The authors prepared the TCRbeta library with unique molecular identifiers. MiXCR, applied by TCRdb to the PCR reads, yields one record per CDR3 protein. The data show almost 250,000 distinct CDR3 sequences, over 20% seen once. This sample is drawn from a study of T-cell reconstitution after alpha-beta-depleted transplantation in children. V was clipped by 2 bases and J by 4 bases, with 8 bases between them. Germline V gene sequence: CDR1 KGHSH, CDR2 LQKENI. The CDR3 has 14 residues. Study results and caveats: T-cell counts and diversity were attributed mostly to newly produced T cells one year after transplant.

This clonotype was obtained from a girl aged 2 to 9 with Fanconi anemia, due to receive a stem cell transplant. The rearrangement links TRBV18 to TRBJ2-2; D remains unclear. Specimen: PBMCs, collected before TCRalphabeta/CD19-depleted stem cell transplant. The CDR3 region has the DNA TGTGCCAGCTCACCAACGGATACCACCGGGGAGCTGTTTTTT. Translated: CASSPTDTTGELFF.